The 11 T cell receptor beta chains given below trace back to one sample, sequenced in a study of T cell repertoires in cytomegalovirus infection. MiXCR was run by TCRdb on the reads, yielding one entry per CDR3 protein. The sample carries some 320,000 distinct CDR3 sequences, around 9.5% recorded once. Source material: PBMCs. These receptors came from a human donor in good health (CMV status not recorded). Some clones in this sample may be carry-over from other donors' samples.

This clonotype was recorded at least ten times. This chain links TRBV7-2 with TRBJ1-4; perhaps TRBD1 as D (6 bases). The CDR3 runs 15 residues. The ends were cut back, 5 bases at V and 7 bases at J, with 17 bases in the middle. Germline loops: CDR1 SGHTA, CDR2 FQGNSA. CDR3 sequence: CASSTRQVIGEKLFF. Here the CDR3 DNA reads TGTGCCAGCAGCACCCGACAGGTGATAGGTGAAAAACTGTTTTTT.

This clonotype was counted a few times. The genes are TRBV7-6 and TRBJ2-1, with 10 bases matching TRBD1. V was pared by 6 bases and J by 6 bases, with 8 bases of the junction left unmatched. Germline V CDR1 and CDR2: SGHVS, FNYEAQ. The CDR3 runs 15 residues. Here the CDR3 DNA reads TGTGCCAGCAGGGCCGGGACAGGGGTTGGCAATGAGCAGTTCTTC. Protein product: CASRAGTGVGNEQFF.

The V and J genes are TRBV19 and TRBJ2-2, with 7 bases identical to TRBD1. Trimming at V came to 10 bases and at J to 5 bases, leaving 13 bases not matched to a gene. The CDR3 is 15 residues long. Germline lookup yields CDR1 LNHDA and CDR2 SQIVND (reference sequence). Here the CDR3 reads CATSRNRGLTGELFF. CDR3 nucleotides: TGTGCCACTTCGAGGAACAGGGGCTTAACCGGGGAGCTGTTTTTT. The variable domain in full, completed from reference TRBV19 and TRBJ2-2, reads DGGITQSPKYLFRKEGQNVTLSCEQNLNHDAMYWYRQDPGQGLRLIYYSQIVNDFQKGDIAEGYSVSREKKESFPLTVTSAQKNPTAFYLCATSRNRGLTGELFFGEGSRLTVL.

This clonotype was counted at least ten times. The chain uses TRBV7-9 and TRBJ1-6, with 10 bases matching TRBD1. This CDR3 is built from 16 residues. Germline values: CDR1 SEHNR, CDR2 FQNEAQ (reference sequence). V lost 5 bases and J lost 4; bases outside the gene matches: 5. This CDR3 reads CASSLGQGFYNSPLHF. As DNA, the CDR3 is TGTGCCAGCAGCCTGGGACAGGGGTTTTATAATTCACCCCTCCACTTT.

This clonotype appeared many times. V is TRBV6-5 and J is TRBJ1-1, with D possibly matching TRBD1 (6 bases). Germline values: CDR1 MNHEY, CDR2 SVGAGI. Trimming removed 7 bases from V and 2 bases from J, with 14 bases in between. This CDR3 spans 14 amino acids. The CDR3 nucleotides read TGTGCCAGCAAACACGAGGGGGGTAACACTGAAGCTTTCTTT. Amino acid sequence: CASKHEGGNTEAFF.

The table lists this clonotype with many counts. The chain combines TRBV7-2 with TRBJ2-5, with TRBD1 identical over 9 bases. This CDR3 spans 14 amino acids. V lost 3 bases, J lost 4 bases, and 3 bases stayed unmatched. In germline, CDR1 is SGHTA, CDR2 FQGNSA. In DNA form, the CDR3 reads TGTGCCAGCAGCTTGGACAGGGGTAGAGAGACCCAGTACTTC. Its translation: CASSLDRGRETQYF.

This clonotype came up many times. The chain uses TRBV7-2 and TRBJ1-2; tentative D call: TRBD1 (6 bases). Trimming stripped 5 bases from V and 8 bases from J, with 21 bases between. Germline-derived CDR1 and CDR2 are SGHTA and FQGNSA. This CDR3 is built from 15 residues. CDR3 in amino acids: CASSLTDGGGGGYTF. For the CDR3, the DNA is TGTGCCAGCAGCCTGACGGACGGCGGAGGGGGGGGCTACACCTTC.

This clonotype is medium-sized within its sample. The genes are TRBV7-2 and TRBJ1-1; unclear D gene. In germline, CDR1 is SGHTA, CDR2 FQGNSA. The V and J ends lost 6 bases and 5 bases respectively, with 22 bases between them. This CDR3 has 16 amino acids. The CDR3 region has the DNA TGTGCCAGCAGTTCCCGCACAGCAACCGGGAAGACTGAAGCTTTCTTT. Protein sequence: CASSSRTATGKTEAFF.

This clonotype has more than one count but fewer than ten. This chain connects TRBV4-2 to TRBJ2-3, with TRBD2 matching over 9 bases. CDR3 size: 17 residues. The V and J ends lost 5 bases and 5 bases, in that order; junction bases with no gene match: 14. Germline V lookup: CDR1 LGHNA, CDR2 YNFKEQ. CDR3 sequence: CASSTPGRGGIVDTQYF. The CDR3, as DNA: TGTGCCAGCAGCACACCGGGGCGGGGGGGCATAGTAGATACGCAGTATTTT.

V is TRBV20-1 and J is TRBJ2-2; 8 bases fit TRBD1. After removal of 0 bases from V and 8 bases from J, the junction contained 11 bases not matched to a gene. Germline lookup yields CDR1 DFQATT and CDR2 SNEGSKA (reference sequence). CDR3 size: 16 residues. The CDR3 region is CSARDQAGQGIGELFF. The CDR3 DNA reads as TGCAGTGCTAGAGATCAGGCCGGACAGGGTATTGGGGAGCTGTTTTTT.

A few counts support this clonotype. This sequence joins TRBV19 and TRBJ1-2; D unclear. In germline, CDR1 is LNHDA, CDR2 SQIVND (reference sequence). This CDR3 is built from 12 residues. The ends were cut back, 5 bases at V and 2 bases at J, with 6 bases in the middle. CDR3 loop: CASSPRNYGYTF. The CDR3 nucleotides are TGTGCCAGTAGTCCCAGGAACTATGGCTACACCTTC. Full variable domain (outside the CDR3, taken from reference TRBV19 and TRBJ1-2): DGGITQSPKYLFRKEGQNVTLSCEQNLNHDAMYWYRQDPGQGLRLIYYSQIVNDFQKGDIAEGYSVSREKKESFPLTVTSAQKNPTAFYLCASSPRNYGYTFGSGTRLTVV.